This T cell receptor (beta chain) was identified during a study of blood T cell repertoires in COVID-19. Study background: The United States, Italy and Spain supplied acute and convalescent COVID-19 samples. Sources were T cells, B-cell-depleted T cells, or PBMCs; the material itself was cDNA or gDNA.

How the authors handled the data: Using reference gene primer amplification, nucleated cell counts were estimated. Produced via immunoSEQ multiplex PCR; TCRdb's table is partial and in-frame only. For V, J and clone size, that table is used; D and trimming come from the DNA. This repertoire shows about 160,000 clones, 82% found once; its top ten account for roughly 7%. This CDR3 comprises 13 residues. V lost 4 bases to trimming and J lost 3 bases, with 11 bases between them. Germline lookup yields CDR1 SQVTM and CDR2 ANQGSEA. The sample taken for sequencing was peripheral blood. The gene calls are TRBV29-1 and TRBJ2-3; tentatively, D is TRBD1 (6 bases). The TCR sequence derives from a woman aged 35 to 49 with COVID-19, enrolled during active disease. CDR3 nucleotides: TGCAGCGTTGGTGCAGGGGTTACAGATACGCAGTATTTT. It codes for CSVGAGVTDTQYF.